The present T cell receptor beta chain was sequenced within a study of CD8+CD57+ T cells in acquired aplastic anemia. Turning to the study itself: Sorted CD4+ and CD8+ cells gave an average of 3.2 ug of DNA.

It was patients with CD8+CD57+ cell expansion by flow cytometry who were chosen for sequencing. Receipt of therapy had not occurred in any patient by the time of blood sampling. Genomic DNA served as template for TCR beta VDJ and CDR3 profiling. Each CDR3 protein is one row after TCRdb ran MiXCR on the reads. The repertoire includes under 200,000 distinct CDR3 sequences, 40% to 55% of them detected once, and 3.2% sits in the top ten. Turning to this clonotype: No antigen is known for it.

Study findings and constraints: Between patients and controls, about 30 CD8+ CDR3 sequences were found in common.

The CDR3 runs to 14 residues. Trimming took 2 bases from V and 2 from J, leaving 7 bases between them. Germline V gives CDR1 LNHDA, CDR2 SQIVND (reference sequence). The genes are TRBV19 and TRBJ1-5, with D hard to call. The sequence came from a human donor with aplastic anemia. Input material: sorted CD4+, CD8+, or CD8+CD57+ T cells (not recorded which) from PBMCs. The CDR3: CASSIRGGNQPQHF. The CDR3 DNA is TGTGCCAGTAGTATACGGGGAGGCAATCAGCCCCAGCATTTT.